This TCR beta chain originates from a study of CD8 T cells in Susac syndrome. Looking at the study overall: At the time of blood draw, patients with Susac syndrome were therapy-naive, receiving corticosteroids, or receiving intravenous immunoglobulin alone. Study results and caveats: Clonal expansion was absent from the CD4+ T cell repertoires in Susac syndrome.

Of note for this clonotype: Its matching antigen is unknown.

cDNA came from about 0.5 to 1 ug RNA primed by random hexamers. An immunoSEQ multiplex PCR generated amplified TCR beta CDR3 products spanning 54 Vbeta and 13 Jbeta. TCRdb re-called the immunoSEQ multiplex PCR reads with MiXCR, one entry per CDR3 protein. Among 130,000 or so distinct CDR3 sequences listed, over 90% were seen once. The specimen sequenced was CD4+ T cells from PBMCs. This TCR derives from a human donor with Susac syndrome.

The CDR3 here is CSAQVGSRNTEAFF. CDR3 bases: TGCAGCGCCCAGGTCGGGTCTCGGAACACTGAAGCTTTCTTT. The chain is built from TRBV29-1 and TRBJ1-1; D gene ambiguous. V lost 7 bases and J 1 base, leaving 16 bases between the germline ends. Germline-derived CDR1 and CDR2 are SQVTM and ANQGSEA. CDR3 length: 14 residues.